The 17 T cell receptor beta chains below all came from one sample that was sequenced in a study of spatial heterogeneity in lung cancer. Documented time point: sample taken at primary tumor resection. TCRdb independently ran MiXCR on the 5' RACE reads; one entry per CDR3 protein. The profile shows tens of thousands of distinct CDR3 sequences, around 7% of them singletons. Sequences were derived from PBMCs, sampled at surgery. Receptor source: a female donor with early-stage non-small cell lung cancer.

The chain is built from TRBV24-1 and TRBJ2-3; 9 nucleotides agree with TRBD1. The trim removed 2 bases at V and 6 bases at J, leaving 5 bases unmatched. Germline values: CDR1 KGHDR, CDR2 SFDVKD. The CDR3 totals 15 residues. The CDR3 protein is CATSDSTGTGDTQYF. For the CDR3, the DNA is TGTGCCACCAGTGATTCCACCGGGACAGGGGATACGCAGTATTTT.

The J gene is TRBJ2-5, the V gene TRBV11-3; TRBD2 matches 12 bases. CDR3 length: 16 amino acids. Trimming took 7 bases from V and 4 from J; bases not matched to a gene: 10. Germline loops: CDR1 SGHNT, CDR2 YENEEA. CDR3 nucleotides: TGTGCCAGCACCACTAGCGGGGGGCTCCCCCGAGAGACCCAGTACTTC. Protein sequence: CASTTSGGLPRETQYF.

This clonotype was observed many times. The chain recombines TRBV29-1 with TRBJ1-4, with D maybe TRBD1 (5 bases). This CDR3 is 12 amino acids long. Germline CDR1 reads SQVTM; CDR2 reads ANQGSEA. The V end lost 6 bases, the J end lost 8 bases, and 13 bases lay between the germline ends. The DNA for the CDR3 is TGCAGCGTGCGGAGGGGTAGCGAAAAACTGTTTTTT. Its protein is CSVRRGSEKLFF.

This clonotype occurred a few times. The genes are TRBV11-2 and TRBJ2-4, with 8 bases that match TRBD2. J was trimmed by 9 bases and V by 3 bases; bases with no gene match: 7. Germline V gene lookup returns CDR1 SGHAT and CDR2 FQNNGV. The CDR3 extends over 14 amino acids. CDR3 sequence reads: CASSFFNGGAIQYF. The CDR3 nucleotides are TGTGCCAGCAGCTTTTTCAACGGGGGGGCCATTCAGTACTTC.

This clonotype occurred once. The V gene is TRBV5-6, the J gene TRBJ1-1; D unresolved. The germline V gene encodes CDR1 SGHDT and CDR2 YYEEEE. This CDR3 has 15 amino acids. Trimming took 1 base from V and 5 from J, leaving 15 bases between them. The CDR3 loop reads CASSLTGNQRTEAFF. The CDR3 DNA sequence: TGTGCCAGCAGCTTGACCGGGAACCAGAGGACTGAAGCTTTCTTT.

This clonotype was seen only a few times. CDR3 sequence reads: CASSEQGQANEKLFF. The CDR3 coding sequence is TGTGCCAGCAGTGAACAGGGACAGGCTAATGAAAAACTGTTTTTT. The V and J genes are TRBV6-1 and TRBJ1-4, with 8 bases fitting TRBD1. V was pared by 2 bases and J by 3 bases, with 2 bases of the junction left unmatched. From germline, CDR1 is MNHNS and CDR2 SASEGT. This CDR3 region has 15 residues.

This clonotype has only a few counts. The rearrangement links TRBV6-1 to TRBJ2-2; 7 nucleotides match TRBD1. V shed 4 bases, J shed 3 bases, and the junction held 2 bases outside the gene matches. Germline V gene lookup returns CDR1 MNHNS and CDR2 SASEGT. The CDR3 is 14 residues long. The CDR3, as DNA: TGTGCCAGCAGTGTGCAGGGGGACACCGGGGAGCTGTTTTTT. It is translated as CASSVQGDTGELFF.

A note on this clonotype: A much larger clone is a single base away; this may be a read error. The gene calls are TRBV7-9 and TRBJ2-1; D gene uncertain. The V end lost 8 bases, the J end lost 10 bases, and 12 bases lay between the germline ends. Germline values: CDR1 SEHNR, CDR2 FQNEAQ (reference sequence). The CDR3 runs 11 residues. The CDR3 protein is CASLAIKEQFF. The CDR3 nucleotides are TGTGCCAGCCTTGCTATAAAAGAGCAGTTCTTC.

This clonotype was counted many times. V and J are TRBV27 and TRBJ1-5; D gene unclear. Germline CDR1 is MNHEY and CDR2 is SMNVEV (reference sequence). The CDR3 spans 13 residues. The V and J ends lost 4 bases and 6 bases respectively, with 10 bases between them. The CDR3 sequence: CASSYGSGQPQHF. The DNA of the CDR3 is TGTGCCAGCAGTTACGGGTCCGGTCAGCCCCAGCATTTT.

The genes are TRBV6-2 or TRBV6-3 and TRBJ1-1; TRBD1 matches 12 bases. The CDR3 is 15 amino acids. V dropped 6 bases and J dropped 4; count of bases not matched to a gene: 6. In germline, CDR1 is MNHEY, CDR2 SVGEGT. CDR3 nucleotides: TGTGCCAGCAGGGAGGGACAGGGGGCTTTCACTGAAGCTTTCTTT. Residues: CASREGQGAFTEAFF.

This clonotype was recorded many times. This chain joins TRBV7-9 and TRBJ1-2; 9 bases align to TRBD1. The CDR3 has 16 residues. From germline, CDR1 is SEHNR and CDR2 FQNEAQ (reference sequence). The junction had 11 bases not matched to a gene; V was cut back by 8 bases and J by 1 base. Here the CDR3 reads CASHGSHRGLNYGYTF. DNA for the CDR3: TGTGCCAGCCACGGGTCGCACAGGGGGCTTAACTATGGCTACACCTTC.

This clonotype was recorded many times. The rearrangement links TRBV11-2 to TRBJ2-1; TRBD2 matches at 8 bases. This CDR3 is 17 amino acids long. From germline, CDR1 is SGHAT and CDR2 FQNNGV. The V segment lost 3 bases and the J segment 9 bases; nucleotides outside the gene matches: 16. The CDR3 protein is CASSFAGGASRNGEQFF. The DNA of the CDR3 is TGTGCCAGCAGCTTCGCCGGGGGGGCATCCCGGAACGGTGAGCAGTTCTTC. The entire variable domain, with the rest obtained from reference TRBV11-2 and TRBJ2-1, is as follows: EAGVAQSPRYKIIEKRQSVAFWCNPISGHATLYWYQQILGQGPKLLIQFQNNGVVDDSQLPKDRFSAERLKGVDSTLKIQPAKLEDSAVYLCASSFAGGASRNGEQFFGPGTRLTVL.

This clonotype was counted many times. The chain has TRBV4-3 and TRBJ2-5; TRBD1 matches at 8 bases. The ends lost 1 base at V and 1 base at J; junction bases unmatched: 14. Germline-derived CDR1 and CDR2 are LGHNA and YSLEER. The CDR3 consists of 19 residues. CDR3 nucleotides: TGCGCCAGCAGCCAAGTTCCGGGCAGGGGGCTTTGGGTCCAAGAGACCCAGTACTTC. Amino acid sequence: CASSQVPGRGLWVQETQYF.

Note on this clonotype: A read error is possible here, since a much larger clone lies one base away. The chain has TRBV20-1 and TRBJ2-3, with TRBD2 identical over 14 bases. The germline V gene encodes CDR1 DFQATT and CDR2 SNEGSKA (reference sequence). The CDR3 covers 15 residues. Trimming at V came to 5 bases and at J to 6 bases, leaving 7 bases not matched to a gene. The CDR3 is CSAGTSGGLGDTQYF. CDR3 sequence (DNA): TGCAGTGCTGGGACTAGCGGGGGACTGGGGGATACGCAGTATTTT.

This clonotype was observed a few times. V and J are TRBV7-6 and TRBJ1-1, with D perhaps TRBD1 (5 bases). This CDR3 has 15 amino acids. V lost 5 bases, J lost 6 bases, and 19 bases lay in between. Germline assignment: CDR1 SGHVS and CDR2 FNYEAQ. The CDR3 sequence: CASSPPYDGGAEAFF. For the CDR3, the DNA is TGTGCCAGCAGCCCCCCGTATGACGGGGGGGCTGAAGCTTTCTTT.

The chain recombines TRBV2 with TRBJ2-7; D may match TRBD1 or TRBD2 (5 bases each). From germline, CDR1 is SNHLY and CDR2 FYNNEI. The CDR3 spans 13 residues. V shed 10 bases and J shed 3 bases, with 16 bases lying between them. The CDR3 sequence: CATTWGPSYEQYF. CDR3 sequence (DNA): TGTGCCACTACATGGGGACCCAGCTACGAGCAGTACTTC.

This clonotype has a count of ten or more. V gene TRBV13 combines with J gene TRBJ2-5, with D tentatively TRBD2 (6 bases). Germline V gene lookup returns CDR1 PRHDT and CDR2 FYEKMQ (reference sequence). The V gene lost 3 bases and the J gene lost 2 bases, with 7 bases spanning the gap. The CDR3 totals 13 residues. In DNA, the CDR3 is TGTGCCAGCAGCTTGGACTATCAAGAGACCCAGTACTTC. This translates into CASSLDYQETQYF.